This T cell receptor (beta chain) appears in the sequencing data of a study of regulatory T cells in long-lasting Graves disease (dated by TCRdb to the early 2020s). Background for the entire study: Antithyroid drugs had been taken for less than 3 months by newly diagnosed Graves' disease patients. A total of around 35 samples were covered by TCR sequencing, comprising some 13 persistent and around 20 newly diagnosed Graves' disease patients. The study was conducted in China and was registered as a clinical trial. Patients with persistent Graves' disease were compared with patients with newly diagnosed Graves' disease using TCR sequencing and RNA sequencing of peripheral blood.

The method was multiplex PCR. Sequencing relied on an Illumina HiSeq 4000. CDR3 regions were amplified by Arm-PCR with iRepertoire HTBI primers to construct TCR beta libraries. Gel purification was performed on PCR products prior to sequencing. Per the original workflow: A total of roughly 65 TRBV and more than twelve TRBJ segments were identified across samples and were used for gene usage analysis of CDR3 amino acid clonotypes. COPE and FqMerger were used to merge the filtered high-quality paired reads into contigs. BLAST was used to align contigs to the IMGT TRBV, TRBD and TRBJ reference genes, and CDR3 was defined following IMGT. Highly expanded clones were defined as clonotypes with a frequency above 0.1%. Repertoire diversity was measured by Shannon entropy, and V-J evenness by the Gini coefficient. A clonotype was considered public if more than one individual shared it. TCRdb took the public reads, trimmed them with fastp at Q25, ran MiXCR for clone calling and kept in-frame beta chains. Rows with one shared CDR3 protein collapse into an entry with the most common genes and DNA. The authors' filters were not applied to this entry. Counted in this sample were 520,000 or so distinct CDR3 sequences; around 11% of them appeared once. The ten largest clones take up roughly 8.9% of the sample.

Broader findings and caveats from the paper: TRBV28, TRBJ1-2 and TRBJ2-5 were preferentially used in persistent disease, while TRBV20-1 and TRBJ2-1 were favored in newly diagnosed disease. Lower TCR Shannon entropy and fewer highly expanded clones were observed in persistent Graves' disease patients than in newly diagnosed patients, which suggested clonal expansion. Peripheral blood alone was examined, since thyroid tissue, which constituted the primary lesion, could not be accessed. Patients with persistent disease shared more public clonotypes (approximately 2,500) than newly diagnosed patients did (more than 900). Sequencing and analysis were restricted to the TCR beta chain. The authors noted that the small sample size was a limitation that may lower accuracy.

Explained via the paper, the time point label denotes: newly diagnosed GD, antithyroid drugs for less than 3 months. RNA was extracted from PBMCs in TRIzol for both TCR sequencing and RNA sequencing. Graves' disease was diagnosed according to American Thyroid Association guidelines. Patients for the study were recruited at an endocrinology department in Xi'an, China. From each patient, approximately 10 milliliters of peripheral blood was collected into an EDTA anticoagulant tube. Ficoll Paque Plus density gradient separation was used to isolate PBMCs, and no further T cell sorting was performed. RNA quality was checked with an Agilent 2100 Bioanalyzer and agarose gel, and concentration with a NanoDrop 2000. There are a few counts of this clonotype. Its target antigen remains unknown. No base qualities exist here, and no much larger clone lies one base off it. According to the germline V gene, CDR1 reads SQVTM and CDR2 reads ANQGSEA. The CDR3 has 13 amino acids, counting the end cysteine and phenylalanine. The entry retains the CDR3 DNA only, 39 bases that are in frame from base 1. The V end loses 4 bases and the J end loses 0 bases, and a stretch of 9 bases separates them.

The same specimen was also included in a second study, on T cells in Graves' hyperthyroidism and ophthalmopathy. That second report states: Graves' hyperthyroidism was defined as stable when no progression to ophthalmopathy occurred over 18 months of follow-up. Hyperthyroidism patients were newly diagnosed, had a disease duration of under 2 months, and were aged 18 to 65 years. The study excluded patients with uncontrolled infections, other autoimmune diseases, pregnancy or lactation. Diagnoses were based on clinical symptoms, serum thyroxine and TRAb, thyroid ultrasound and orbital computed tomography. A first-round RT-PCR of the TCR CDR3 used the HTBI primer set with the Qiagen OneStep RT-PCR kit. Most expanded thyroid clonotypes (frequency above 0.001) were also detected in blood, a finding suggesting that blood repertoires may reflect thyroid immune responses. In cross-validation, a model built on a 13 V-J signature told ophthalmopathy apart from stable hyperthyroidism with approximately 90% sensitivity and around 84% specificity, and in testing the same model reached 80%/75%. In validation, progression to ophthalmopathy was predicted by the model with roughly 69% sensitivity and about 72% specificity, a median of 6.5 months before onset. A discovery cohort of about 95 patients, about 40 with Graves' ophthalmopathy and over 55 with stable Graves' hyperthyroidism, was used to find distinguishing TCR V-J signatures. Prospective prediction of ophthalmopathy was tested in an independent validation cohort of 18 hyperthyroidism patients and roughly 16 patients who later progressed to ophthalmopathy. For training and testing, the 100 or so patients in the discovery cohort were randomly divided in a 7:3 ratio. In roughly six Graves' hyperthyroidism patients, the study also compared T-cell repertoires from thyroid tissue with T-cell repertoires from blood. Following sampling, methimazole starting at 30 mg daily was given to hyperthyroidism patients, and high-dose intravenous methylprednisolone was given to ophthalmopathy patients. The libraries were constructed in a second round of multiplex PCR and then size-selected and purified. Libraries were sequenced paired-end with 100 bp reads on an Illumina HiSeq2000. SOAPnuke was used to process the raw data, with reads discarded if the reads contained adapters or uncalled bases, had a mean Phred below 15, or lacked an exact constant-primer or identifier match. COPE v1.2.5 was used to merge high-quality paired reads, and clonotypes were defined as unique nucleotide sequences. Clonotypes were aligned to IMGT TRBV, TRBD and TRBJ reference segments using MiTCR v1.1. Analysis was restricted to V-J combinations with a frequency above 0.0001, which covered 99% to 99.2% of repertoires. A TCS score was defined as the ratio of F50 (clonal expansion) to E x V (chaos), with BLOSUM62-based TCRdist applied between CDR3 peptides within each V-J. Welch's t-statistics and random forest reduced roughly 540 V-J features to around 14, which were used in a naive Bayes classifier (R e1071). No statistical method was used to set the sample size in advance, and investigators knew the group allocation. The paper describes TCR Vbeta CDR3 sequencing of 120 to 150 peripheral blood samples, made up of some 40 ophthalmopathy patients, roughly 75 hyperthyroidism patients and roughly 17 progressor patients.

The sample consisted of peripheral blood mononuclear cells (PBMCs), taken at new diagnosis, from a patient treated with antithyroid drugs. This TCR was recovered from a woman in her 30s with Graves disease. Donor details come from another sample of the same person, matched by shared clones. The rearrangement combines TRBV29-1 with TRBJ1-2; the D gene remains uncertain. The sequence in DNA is TGCAGCGTTGGTGGGGAAGCTAACTATGGCTACACCTTC. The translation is CSVGGEANYGYTF.